Presented here are 11 T cell receptor beta chains from one specimen sequenced in a study of blood T cell repertoires in COVID-19. Here immunoSEQ multiplex PCR was the method, and the copy in TCRdb shows in-frame clones only, minus some. The table lists 300,000 to 400,000 clones, 80% to 90% of them singletons. Sequenced sample: peripheral blood. These receptors came from a man aged 30 to 39 with COVID-19, enrolled during active disease.

The gene calls are TRBV23-1 and TRBJ1-5; weak D call: TRBD1 (6 bases). TRBV23-1 is known as an ORF, though its function is uncertain. The CDR3 sequence is 16 residues long. V was trimmed by 2 bases and J by 5 bases, leaving 16 bases between them. CDR3 sequence: CASSQNRDILHQPQHF. The CDR3 coding sequence is TGCGCCAGCAGTCAAAACCGGGACATTCTACATCAGCCCCAGCATTTT.

The DNA of the CDR3 is TGCGCCAGCAGCCAAGGATCAGCTAACTATGGCTACACCTTC. Its translation: CASSQGSANYGYTF. The rearrangement joins TRBV4-1 to TRBJ1-2; D is unresolved. Per germline, CDR1 MGHRA and CDR2 YSYEKL. This CDR3 has 14 residues. Trimming cost V 1 base and J 0 bases, with 6 bases left between them.

This chain joins TRBV6-5 and TRBJ2-7, with 9 bases fitting TRBD2. Trimming took 2 bases from V and 3 from J; bases not matched to a gene: 2. CDR1 MNHEY and CDR2 SVGAGI come from the germline V gene. The CDR3 spans 14 residues. The CDR3 spells CASSYATSGYEQYF. The CDR3 DNA sequence: TGTGCCAGCAGTTACGCGACTAGCGGCTACGAGCAGTACTTC.

J is TRBJ2-1 and V is TRBV7-3; the D gene is possibly TRBD2 (5 bases). V lost 2 bases to trimming and J lost 6 bases, with 14 bases between them. The CDR3 runs to 15 residues. The germline gives CDR1 SGHTA, CDR2 FQGTGA. The CDR3 DNA reads as TGTGCCAGCAGCTTAGGGGTCCCGGGAACCAATGAGCAGTTCTTC. Its protein product is CASSLGVPGTNEQFF.

The V and J genes are TRBV6-6 and TRBJ2-3, with 13 bases that match TRBD2. CDR3 length: 17 amino acids. Germline V gene lookup returns CDR1 MNHNY and CDR2 SVGAGI (reference sequence). After removal of 5 bases from V and 3 bases from J, the junction contained 8 bases not matched to a gene. Here the CDR3 DNA reads TGTGCCAGCAGTCCCGGGCCGGGACTAGCGGGGACAGATACGCAGTATTTT. Translating gives CASSPGPGLAGTDTQYF.

The rearrangement joins TRBV5-1 to TRBJ1-1, with 9 bases lining up with TRBD1. Trimming removed 4 bases from V and 11 bases from J; junction bases left unmatched: 15. CDR3 length equals 15 residues. Germline CDR1 and CDR2: SGHRS and YFSETQ. Written as DNA, the CDR3 is TGCGCCAGCAGCCTGAATCCGAGGACAGGGGCTAGCGCTTTCTTT. Translated: CASSLNPRTGASAFF. The full variable domain, rest sourced from reference TRBV5-1 and TRBJ1-1, is KAGVTQTPRYLIKTRGQQVTLSCSPISGHRSVSWYQQTPGQGLQFLFEYFSETQRNKGNFPGRFSGRQFSNSRSEMNVSTLELGDSALYLCASSLNPRTGASAFFGQGTRLTVV.

In DNA, the CDR3 is TGTGCCAGCTCGAATGAAAAACTGTTTTTT. Its protein product is CASSNEKLFF. The rearrangement joins TRBV21-1 to TRBJ1-4. TRBV21-1 is a listed pseudogene. The CDR3 is made up of 10 amino acids.

V is TRBV7-3 and J is TRBJ1-1; D gene unclear. This CDR3 has 16 residues. V dropped 0 bases and J dropped 7 bases, with 18 bases sitting between them. Germline V gene sequence: CDR1 SGHTA, CDR2 FQGTGA. Here the CDR3 reads CASSLTFAWGDYEAFF. The CDR3, as DNA: TGTGCCAGCAGCTTAACGTTCGCGTGGGGAGATTATGAAGCTTTCTTT. Based on the CDR3 plus reference TRBV7-3 and TRBJ1-1, the full variable domain is GAGVSQTPSNKVTEKGKYVELRCDPISGHTALYWYRQSLGQGPEFLIYFQGTGAADDSGLPNDRFFAVRPEGSVSTLKIQRTERGDSAVYLCASSLTFAWGDYEAFFGQGTRLTVV.

This chain connects TRBV19 to TRBJ2-7; 9 bases line up with TRBD1. V dropped 3 bases and J dropped 0; count of bases not matched to a gene: 3. CDR1 LNHDA and CDR2 SQIVND come from the germline V gene (reference sequence). This CDR3 has 15 residues. CDR3 sequence reads: CASSIGTGPSYEQYF. In DNA, the CDR3 is TGTGCCAGTAGTATTGGGACAGGGCCCTCCTACGAGCAGTACTTC.

The chain is built from TRBV9 and TRBJ1-4, with D hard to call. The CDR3 extends over 14 amino acids. Trimming stripped 3 bases from V and 4 bases from J, with 10 bases between. Germline CDR1 is SGDLS and CDR2 is YYNGEE. The CDR3 loop reads CASSAHHGNEKLFF. CDR3 bases: TGTGCCAGCAGCGCCCACCACGGTAATGAAAAACTGTTTTTT.

J is TRBJ1-6 and V is TRBV7-8; 9 positions agree with TRBD1. The J segment lost 6 bases and the V segment lost 5 bases, leaving 8 bases of the junction unmatched. From germline, CDR1 is SGHVS and CDR2 FQNEAQ. There are 16 residues in the CDR3. CDR3 in DNA: TGTGCCAGCAGCCACACCCTGACAGGGGGTAATTCACCCCTCCACTTT. It specifies CASSHTLTGGNSPLHF.